This note documents a single T cell receptor beta chain sequence. Its binding antigen is unknown. It has no much larger one-base neighbor in the sample; base qualities were not kept. CDR1 is given as KGHSH and CDR2 as LQKENI, both from the germline V gene. From V the trimming removes 0 bases and from J it removes 4 bases, while the gene matches leave 4 bases of the junction unaccounted for. The CDR3, cysteine through phenylalanine, is 15 amino acids long. Only CDR3 DNA remains: 45 bases, in frame from the first base. TCRbeta CDR3 regions were amplified from genomic DNA using the immunoSEQ Assay, a bias-controlled multiplex PCR. Turning to the authors' computational methods: Nucleated cell counts per sample were estimated from amplification of reference gene primers within the assay. To quantify the absolute abundance of each unique TCRbeta CDR3 rearrangement, sequence reads were collapsed and filtered. For each sample, productive Simpson clonality was calculated by taking the square root of Simpson's diversity index across productive rearrangements. TCRdb obtained this table from immuneACCESS and retained in-frame rearrangements with V and J assigned. These tables miss some clones; where compared with another copy, unresolved V genes account for less than half of the shortfall, and the remainder is unexplained. That table supplies the V and J calls and clone size; D and trimming were determined from the DNA. The sample table lists tens of thousands of clones, about 80% of them with a count of one. The ten most abundant clones make up approximately 18% of the sample.

In Seattle, one collaborating source enrolled patients while the infection was active and tracked those patients longitudinally over the course of disease. Whole blood was collected in K2EDTA tubes by collaborating institutions according to the institutions' own protocols. For TCRbeta analysis, collaborators shipped samples as frozen whole blood, isolated PBMCs, or DNA extracted from either of those sample types. The data were taken from a study of blood T cell repertoires in COVID-19 (TCRdb year 2020). Regarding the research as a whole: Samples from collaborators originated in the United States, Italy and Spain and spanned both the acute and convalescent phases of COVID-19. Nearly every sample came with metadata listing a de-identified subject ID, COVID-19 status, age in years and sex. The repertoires were released in a freely available public database meant as a resource for research on the immune response to SARS-CoV-2. The material from the prospective study consisted of cDNA or gDNA derived from T cells, B-cell-depleted T cells, or PBMCs. Deeply sampled blood TCRbeta repertoires from subjects exposed to, actively infected with, or recovered from COVID-19 were included in the dataset. Samples were obtained from the ongoing ImmuneRACE study (first 160 participants) and from some 1,300 subjects provided by 6 global collaborators. Where available, HLA class I and class II types were taken from metadata supplied by the sample provider and were not determined by assay-based typing.

The paper's findings and limits, for the study overall: The quantity of clinical and demographic metadata differed by source and by participant and was supplied without curation.

Specimen: peripheral blood. The sequence is built from TRBV18 and TRBJ2-7; TRBD1 aligns with 9 central bases. This TCR derives from a man aged 25 to 40 with COVID-19, enrolled during active disease. Here is the DNA: TGTGCCAGCTCACCACCCGGACAGGGGAATTACGAGCAGTACTTC. It codes for CASSPPGQGNYEQYF.